One sample yielded the 28 T cell receptor beta chains listed below, sequenced in a study of cytomegalovirus exposure and HLA in healthy donors. 13 Jbeta primers and 60 Vbeta primers were used for the PCR. The assay was immunoSEQ multiplex PCR, and TCRdb's table has in-frame clones only and misses some. The profile shows some 200,000 clones, more than 65% of them singletons. The sample taken for sequencing was PBMCs. These receptors all stem from a girl aged 5-17 years in good health and CMV-seropositive.

The V call is TRBV28, the J call TRBJ1-1; perhaps TRBD1 as D (5 bases). Trimming left V 5 bases short and J 0 bases short, with 10 bases between. The V gene's germline CDR1 is MDHEN and CDR2 SYDVKM. This CDR3 region has 14 residues. The CDR3 sequence: CASSPTALNTEAFF. As DNA, the CDR3 is TGTGCCAGCAGTCCGACAGCCCTGAACACTGAAGCTTTCTTT.

The V call is TRBV27, the J call TRBJ2-7; D ambiguous. The CDR3 length is 13 residues. V dropped 4 bases and J dropped 7 bases, with 14 bases sitting between them. CDR1 and CDR2 from the germline V gene are MNHEY and SMNVEV (reference sequence). Here the CDR3 reads CASSWRGPREQYF. In DNA form, the CDR3 reads TGTGCCAGCAGTTGGAGAGGTCCTAGGGAGCAGTACTTC.

This clone was picked up a small number of times. The V and J genes are TRBV19 and TRBJ2-3; 9 nucleotides align to TRBD2. With 0 bases clipped from V and 8 bases from J, the junction kept 6 bases outside the gene matches. CDR3 size: 15 residues. Germline V gene sequence: CDR1 LNHDA, CDR2 SQIVND (reference sequence). The CDR3 DNA follows: TGTGCCAGTAGTATAGAGGAACTAGCGGGTAGTACGCAGTATTTT. This gives the protein CASSIEELAGSTQYF.

The V call is TRBV7-8, the J call TRBJ2-5; 10 bases align to TRBD2. The germline V gene encodes CDR1 SGHVS and CDR2 FQNEAQ. Trimming cost V 1 base and J 5 bases; bases outside gene matches: 7. The CDR3 totals 16 residues. CDR3 in DNA: TGTGCCAGCAGCTTAGTTGCTCTAGCGGGGGTGGAGACCCAGTACTTC. Translating it yields CASSLVALAGVETQYF.

This clone was seen more than once but under ten times. The J gene is TRBJ2-7, the V gene TRBV6-1, with D possibly matching TRBD1 (6 bases). The CDR3 loop spans 14 amino acids. Trimming left V 7 bases short and J 1 base short, with 14 bases between. Per the germline V gene, CDR1 is MNHNS and CDR2 is SASEGT. The CDR3 sequence: CASTRQGRSYEQYF. CDR3 nucleotides: TGTGCCAGCACCCGCCAGGGGCGGTCCTACGAGCAGTACTTC.

This rearrangement joins TRBV9 to TRBJ2-2, with TRBD2 as a possible D gene (5 bases). Trimming stripped 3 bases from V and 4 bases from J, with 16 bases between. Germline V lookup: CDR1 SGDLS, CDR2 YYNGEE. This CDR3 is built from 16 residues. The CDR3 protein is CASSDQKSRGTGELFF. The CDR3 DNA sequence: TGTGCCAGCAGCGACCAAAAATCCCGGGGCACCGGGGAGCTGTTTTTT.

V usage is TRBV4-3 and J usage is TRBJ2-7, with 7 bases that match TRBD2. V lost 0 bases, J lost 2 bases, and 4 bases stayed unmatched. This CDR3 spans 15 amino acids. Germline CDR1 reads LGHNA; CDR2 reads YSLEER. CDR3 coding DNA: TGCGCCAGCAGCCAAGACCGACTAGCTACCTACGAGCAGTACTTC. This codes for CASSQDRLATYEQYF.

The chain's CDR3 is CASSPGLTVDQPQHF. In DNA form, the CDR3 reads TGCGCCAGCAGCCCTGGGTTGACAGTTGATCAGCCCCAGCATTTT. This chain uses TRBV5-1 with TRBJ1-5; D might be TRBD1 (5 bases). V lost 4 bases and J lost 5, with 16 bases in between. Germline assignment: CDR1 SGHRS and CDR2 YFSETQ. The CDR3 totals 15 residues.

This clone has only a few counts. J is TRBJ1-1 and V is TRBV11-2; the D gene is possibly TRBD1 (5 bases). The germline V gene has CDR1 SGHAT and CDR2 FQNNGV. There are 14 residues in the CDR3. V gave up 3 bases and J gave up 0 bases, with 8 bases separating them. CDR3 residues: CASSLGQVNTEAFF. DNA of the CDR3: TGTGCCAGCAGCTTGGGGCAGGTGAACACTGAAGCTTTCTTT. The full variable domain, in which reference TRBV11-2 and TRBJ1-1 provide the parts outside the CDR3, is EAGVAQSPRYKIIEKRQSVAFWCNPISGHATLYWYQQILGQGPKLLIQFQNNGVVDDSQLPKDRFSAERLKGVDSTLKIQPAKLEDSAVYLCASSLGQVNTEAFFGQGTRLTVV.

The chain recombines TRBV6-5 with TRBJ2-1; 8 bases line up with TRBD2. There are 15 residues in the CDR3. V trimming: 3 bases; J trimming: 4 bases; junction bases outside the gene matches: 5. The germline V gene has CDR1 MNHEY and CDR2 SVGAGI. The CDR3 DNA sequence: TGTGCCAGCAGTTATAAAGCGGGGGATTACAATGAGCAGTTCTTC. Protein: CASSYKAGDYNEQFF.

This chain connects TRBV6-6 to TRBJ2-3; TRBD2 matches 12 bases. The V segment lost 5 bases and the J segment 6 bases; nucleotides outside the gene matches: 3. Germline loops: CDR1 MNHNY, CDR2 SVGAGI (reference sequence). The CDR3 extends over 14 amino acids. The CDR3 DNA reads TGTGCCAGCAGTACTGGGACTAGCGGGGATACGCAGTATTTT. It codes for CASSTGTSGDTQYF.

V and J are TRBV4-2 and TRBJ2-2; possibly TRBD2 for D (6 bases). The CDR3 runs 14 residues. The V end lost 2 bases, the J end lost 11 bases, and 15 bases lay between the germline ends. Germline values: CDR1 LGHNA, CDR2 YNFKEQ. Written as DNA, the CDR3 is TGTGCCAGCAGCCAACAGCCGGGACTCGGCGAGCTGTTTTTT. This sequence encodes CASSQQPGLGELFF.

The chain has TRBV6-5 and TRBJ2-7; the D gene is possibly TRBD1 (6 bases). CDR3 length: 15 amino acids. The ends were cut back, 8 bases at V and 1 base at J, with 18 bases in the middle. CDR1 and CDR2 from the germline V gene are MNHEY and SVGAGI. In DNA, the CDR3 is TGTGCCAGCTCCTCACAGGGACAAACGTCCTACGAGCAGTACTTC. Its translation is CASSSQGQTSYEQYF.

This clone was detected once. The chain uses TRBV4-1 and TRBJ1-2; D remains ambiguous. The CDR3 covers 14 residues. Trimming took 0 bases from V and 5 from J, leaving 10 bases between them. Germline V CDR1 and CDR2: MGHRA, YSYEKL. CDR3 coding DNA: TGCGCCAGCAGCCAAGATCTGGGAGCTTATGGCTACACCTTC. The encoded protein is CASSQDLGAYGYTF.

The rearrangement joins TRBV27 to TRBJ2-3; the match to TRBD1 covers 9 bases. Germline CDR1 is MNHEY and CDR2 is SMNVEV (reference sequence). The CDR3 spans 14 residues. Trimming took 6 bases from V and 5 from J; bases not matched to a gene: 6. The DNA of the CDR3 is TGTGCCAGCAGGCCGACAGGGGGGCAAGATACGCAGTATTTT. It translates to CASRPTGGQDTQYF.

The chain combines TRBV4-2 with TRBJ1-5; no definite D call. Trimming removed 0 bases from V and 5 bases from J, with 8 bases in between. This CDR3 is 14 amino acids long. Germline CDR1 is LGHNA and CDR2 is YNFKEQ. Here the CDR3 reads CASSQDAGYQPQHF. The CDR3, as DNA: TGTGCCAGCAGCCAAGATGCCGGGTATCAGCCCCAGCATTTT.

There are a few counts of this clone. The chain employs TRBV27 and TRBJ1-5; D is ambiguous. Trimming removed 5 bases at V and 4 bases at J, with 24 bases between. The germline gives CDR1 MNHEY, CDR2 SMNVEV (reference sequence). The CDR3 loop spans 18 amino acids. The CDR3 coding sequence is TGTGCCAGCAGTGACGGGGTCGGACTTCGGCAGGATAATCAGCCCCAGCATTTT. Protein: CASSDGVGLRQDNQPQHF.

This clone was observed a single time. This sequence joins TRBV4-3 and TRBJ2-1; 8 positions agree with TRBD2. This CDR3 is 13 amino acids long. Germline V lookup: CDR1 LGHNA, CDR2 YSLEER. With V trimmed by 10 bases and J by 1 base, 3 bases remained unmatched. DNA of the CDR3: TGCGCCACGAGCGGGGGATCCTACAATGAGCAGTTCTTC. Its translation is CATSGGSYNEQFF.

CDR3 protein: CASSLAGTRAQETQYF. The CDR3 coding sequence is TGTGCCAGCAGCTTAGCGGGGACTAGAGCCCAAGAGACCCAGTACTTC. The chain links TRBV7-2 to TRBJ2-5, with 8 bases matching TRBD2. This CDR3 spans 16 amino acids. CDR1 and CDR2 (germline): SGHTA, FQGNSA. V shed 0 bases and J 1 base; nucleotides not matched to a gene: 4.

The chain is built from TRBV29-1 and TRBJ2-1; 8 positions agree with TRBD1. The V gene end was trimmed by 3 bases and the J gene end by 7 bases; junction bases not matched to a gene: 14. This CDR3 has 16 residues. Germline values: CDR1 SQVTM, CDR2 ANQGSEA. In DNA, the CDR3 is TGCAGCGTTGATTCCGATCAGGGGGCGGCCCTTAATGAGCAGTTCTTC. Residues: CSVDSDQGAALNEQFF.

The chain has TRBV28 and TRBJ2-5; 13 bases are shared with TRBD2. The length of the CDR3 is 21 residues. J gave up 4 bases and V 5 bases, and 22 bases lay outside the gene matches. Germline V lookup: CDR1 MDHEN, CDR2 SYDVKM. For the CDR3, the DNA is TGTGCCAGCAGTCTTCTCACTAGGACTAGCGGGGGTCCCCGAGGGCGAGAGACCCAGTACTTC. Protein product: CASSLLTRTSGGPRGRETQYF.

The V call is TRBV25-1, the J call TRBJ1-6, with no clear D. Germline CDR1 MGHDK, CDR2 SYGVNS. The ends were cut back, 3 bases at V and 2 bases at J, with 8 bases in the middle. The CDR3 spans 15 residues. The CDR3 loop reads CASSDEAAYNSPLHF. CDR3 DNA sequence: TGTGCCAGCAGTGATGAGGCCGCCTATAATTCACCCCTCCACTTT. Full variable domain (rest looked up from reference TRBV25-1 and TRBJ1-6): EADIYQTPRYLVIGTGKKITLECSQTMGHDKMYWYQQDPGMELHLIHYSYGVNSTEKGDLSSESTVSRIRTEHFPLTLESARPSHTSQYLCASSDEAAYNSPLHFGNGTRLTVT.

V usage is TRBV5-6 and J usage is TRBJ1-5; D remains ambiguous. CDR3 size: 14 residues. From germline, CDR1 is SGHDT and CDR2 YYEEEE. V lost 0 bases and J 2 bases, leaving 6 bases between the germline ends. CDR3 bases: TGTGCCAGCAGCTTGGGAGTTGGCAATCAGCCCCAGCATTTT. This encodes CASSLGVGNQPQHF. The variable domain in full, with the rest retrieved from reference TRBV5-6 and TRBJ1-5, is DAGVTQSPTHLIKTRGQQVTLRCSPKSGHDTVSWYQQALGQGPQFIFQYYEEEERQRGNFPDRFSGHQFPNYSSELNVNALLLGDSALYLCASSLGVGNQPQHFGDGTRLSIL.

V and J are TRBV27 and TRBJ2-1; D perhaps matches TRBD2 (5 bases). CDR1 is MNHEY, CDR2 SMNVEV, per germline (reference sequence). The CDR3 length is 16 residues. V gave up 1 base and J gave up 7 bases, with 17 bases separating them. The DNA of the CDR3 is TGTGCCAGCAGTTTATATCGGGAAAATCCCTGGAATGAGCAGTTCTTC. Translated, it gives CASSLYRENPWNEQFF.

The chain is built from TRBV5-1 and TRBJ2-7; D not resolved. The V end was cut by 0 bases, the J end by 2 bases, with 9 bases between. Looked up from germline, CDR1 is SGHRS and CDR2 is YFSETQ. This CDR3 has 14 residues. CDR3 DNA sequence: TGCGCCAGCAGCTTGGGTACAGCAACCTACGAGCAGTACTTC. This codes for CASSLGTATYEQYF.

The chain has TRBV9 and TRBJ2-3; TRBD2 matches at 7 bases. The CDR3 extends over 16 amino acids. J gave up 1 base and V 0 bases, and 5 bases lay outside the gene matches. Germline CDR1 is SGDLS and CDR2 is YYNGEE. The CDR3 DNA is TGTGCCAGCAGCGTAGCCCCCGCGGGGGGCACAGATACGCAGTATTTT. This codes for CASSVAPAGGTDTQYF.

J is TRBJ1-2 and V is TRBV5-1; D uncertain. This CDR3 contains 14 residues. V lost 5 bases to trimming and J lost 6 bases, with 17 bases between them. Germline V gene sequence: CDR1 SGHRS, CDR2 YFSETQ. The DNA of the CDR3 is TGCGCCAGCAGAGACCGGCAGGCCTCCGATGGCTACACCTTC. Its protein product is CASRDRQASDGYTF.

This chain joins TRBV7-2 and TRBJ1-5; TRBD1 might be the D (5 bases). Germline CDR1 SGHTA, CDR2 FQGNSA. V was shortened by 4 bases and J by 0 bases, with 16 bases between the two germline ends. This CDR3 has 17 residues. CDR3 coding DNA: TGTGCCAGCAGCTCGGGGGGTATGGGGTATAGCAATCAGCCCCAGCATTTT. Its protein product is CASSSGGMGYSNQPQHF.